Only a few counts were recorded for the clone carrying this TCR beta chain. The data were obtained in a study of CD8+ T cells in alopecia areata. Both peripheral blood and punch biopsies of lesional scalp skin were obtained from patients who had alopecia areata. Investigators isolated RNA and reverse transcribed it into cDNA to act as the sequencing template. Method: immunoSEQ multiplex PCR; TCRdb's copy keeps in-frame clones and lacks some. The table lists approximately 180,000 clones, roughly 63% of them singletons. The CDR3 is made up of 14 amino acids. Trimming took 6 bases from V and 8 from J; bases not matched to a gene: 11. Germline CDR1 MNHEY, CDR2 SVGAGI.

The sequencing here drew on CD4+ T cells sorted from blood, taken at week 0. This sequence joins TRBV6-5 and TRBJ1-2; 8 nucleotides match TRBD1. The source is a human donor with alopecia areata. CDR3 nucleotides: TGTGCCAGCAGGGGGGACAGGATGGGTCGGGGCTACACCTTC. Amino acid sequence: CASRGDRMGRGYTF.